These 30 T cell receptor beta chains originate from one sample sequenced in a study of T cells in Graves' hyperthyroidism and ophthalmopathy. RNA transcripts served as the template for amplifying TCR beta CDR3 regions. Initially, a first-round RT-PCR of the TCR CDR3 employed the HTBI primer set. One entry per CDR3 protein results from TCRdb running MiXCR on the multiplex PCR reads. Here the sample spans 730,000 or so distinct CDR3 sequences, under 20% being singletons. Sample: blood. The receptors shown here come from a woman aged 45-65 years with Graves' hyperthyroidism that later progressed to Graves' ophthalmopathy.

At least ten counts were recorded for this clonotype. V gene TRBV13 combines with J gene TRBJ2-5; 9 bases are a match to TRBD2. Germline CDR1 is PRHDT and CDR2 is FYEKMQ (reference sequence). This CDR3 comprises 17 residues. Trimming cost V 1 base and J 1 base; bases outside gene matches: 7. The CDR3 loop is CASSLEGSGGSQETQYF. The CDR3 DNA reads TGTGCCAGCAGCTTAGAGGGTAGCGGGGGTTCCCAAGAGACCCAGTACTTC.

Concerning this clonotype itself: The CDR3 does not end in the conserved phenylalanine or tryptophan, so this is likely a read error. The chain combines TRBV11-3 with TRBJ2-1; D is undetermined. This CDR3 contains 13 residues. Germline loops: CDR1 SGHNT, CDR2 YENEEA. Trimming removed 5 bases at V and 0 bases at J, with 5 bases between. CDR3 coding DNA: TGTGCCAGCAGCCCGAGCTCCTACAATGAGCAGTTCCTC. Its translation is CASSPSSYNEQFL.

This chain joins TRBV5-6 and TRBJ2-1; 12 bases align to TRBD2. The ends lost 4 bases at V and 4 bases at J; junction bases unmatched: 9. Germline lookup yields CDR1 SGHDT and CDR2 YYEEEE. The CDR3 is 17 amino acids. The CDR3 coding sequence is TGTGCCAGCAGCCAAATTGTGACTAGCGGGGGATACAATGAGCAGTTCTTC. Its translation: CASSQIVTSGGYNEQFF.

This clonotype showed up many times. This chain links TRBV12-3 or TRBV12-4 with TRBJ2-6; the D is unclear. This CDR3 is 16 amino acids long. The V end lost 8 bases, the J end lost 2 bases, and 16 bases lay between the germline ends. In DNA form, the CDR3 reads TGTGCCAGCCAGGACCTCCGGGTCGCTGGGGCCAACGTCCTGACTTTC. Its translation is CASQDLRVAGANVLTF.

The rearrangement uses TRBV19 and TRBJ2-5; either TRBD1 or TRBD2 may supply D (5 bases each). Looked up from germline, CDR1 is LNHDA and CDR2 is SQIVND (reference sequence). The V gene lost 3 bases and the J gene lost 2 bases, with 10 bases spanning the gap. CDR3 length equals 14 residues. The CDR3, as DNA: TGTGCCAGTAGTATCCGGGACGGACAAGAGACCCAGTACTTC. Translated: CASSIRDGQETQYF.

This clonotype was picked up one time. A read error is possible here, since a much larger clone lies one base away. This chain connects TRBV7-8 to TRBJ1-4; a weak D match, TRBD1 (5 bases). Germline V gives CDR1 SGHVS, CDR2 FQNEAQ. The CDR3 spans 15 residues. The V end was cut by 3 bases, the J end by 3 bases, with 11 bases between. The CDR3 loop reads CASSLDGAANEKLFF. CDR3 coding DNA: TGTGCCAGCAGCTTGGATGGGGCAGCTAATGAAAAACTGTTTTTT.

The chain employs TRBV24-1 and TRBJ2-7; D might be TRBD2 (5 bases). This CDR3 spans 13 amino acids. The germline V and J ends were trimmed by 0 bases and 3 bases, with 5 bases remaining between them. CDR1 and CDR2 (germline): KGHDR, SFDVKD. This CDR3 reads CATSDLGSYEQYF. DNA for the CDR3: TGTGCCACCAGTGATTTGGGGAGCTACGAGCAGTACTTC.

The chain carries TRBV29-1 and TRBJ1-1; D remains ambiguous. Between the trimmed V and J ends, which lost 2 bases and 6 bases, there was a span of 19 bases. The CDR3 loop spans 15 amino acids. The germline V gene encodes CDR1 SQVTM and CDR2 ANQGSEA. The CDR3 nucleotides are TGCAGCGTTGAATCGCTCGGGGAACCCCCGCCTGAAGCTTTCTTT. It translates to CSVESLGEPPPEAFF.

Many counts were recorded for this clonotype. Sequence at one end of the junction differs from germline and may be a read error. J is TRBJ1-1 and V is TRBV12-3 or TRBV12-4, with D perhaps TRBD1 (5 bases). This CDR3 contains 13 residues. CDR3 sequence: CASTLPGLTEAFF. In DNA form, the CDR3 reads TGTGCCAGCACTTTACCGGGACTCACTGAAGCTTTCTTT.

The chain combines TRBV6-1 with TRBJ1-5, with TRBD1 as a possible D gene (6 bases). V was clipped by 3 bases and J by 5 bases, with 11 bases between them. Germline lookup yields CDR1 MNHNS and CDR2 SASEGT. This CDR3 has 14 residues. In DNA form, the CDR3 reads TGTGCCAGCAGTGAGGGGGGGGCGGATCAGCCCCAGCATTTT. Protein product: CASSEGGADQPQHF.

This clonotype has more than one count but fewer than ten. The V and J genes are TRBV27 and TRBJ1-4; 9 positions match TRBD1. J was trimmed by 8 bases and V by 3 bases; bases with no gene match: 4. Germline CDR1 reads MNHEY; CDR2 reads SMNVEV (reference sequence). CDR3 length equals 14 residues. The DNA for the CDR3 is TGTGCCAGCAGTTTCCGACAGGGGGTCGAAAAACTGTTTTTT. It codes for CASSFRQGVEKLFF.

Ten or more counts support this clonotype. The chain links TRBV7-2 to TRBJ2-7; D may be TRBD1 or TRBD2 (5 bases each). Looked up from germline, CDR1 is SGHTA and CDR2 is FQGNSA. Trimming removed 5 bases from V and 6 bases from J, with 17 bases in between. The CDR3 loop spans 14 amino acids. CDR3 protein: CASSAQGRISEQYF. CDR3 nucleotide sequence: TGTGCCAGCAGCGCGCAGGGACGGATCTCCGAGCAGTACTTC.

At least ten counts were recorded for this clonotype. The CDR3 DNA reads TGTGCCAGCAGTTCCAACACGGGAGAAGCTTTCTTT. The encoded protein is CASSSNTGEAFF. The V and J genes are TRBV6-1 and TRBJ1-1; D is undetermined. There are 12 residues in the CDR3. The ends were cut back, 5 bases at V and 8 bases at J, with 12 bases in the middle. Germline CDR1 MNHNS, CDR2 SASEGT.

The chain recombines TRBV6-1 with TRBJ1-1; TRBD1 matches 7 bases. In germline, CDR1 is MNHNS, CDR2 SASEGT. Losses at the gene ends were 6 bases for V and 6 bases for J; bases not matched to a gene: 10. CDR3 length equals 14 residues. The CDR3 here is CASSTPDRVAEAFF. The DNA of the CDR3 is TGTGCCAGCAGCACACCAGACAGGGTAGCTGAAGCTTTCTTT.

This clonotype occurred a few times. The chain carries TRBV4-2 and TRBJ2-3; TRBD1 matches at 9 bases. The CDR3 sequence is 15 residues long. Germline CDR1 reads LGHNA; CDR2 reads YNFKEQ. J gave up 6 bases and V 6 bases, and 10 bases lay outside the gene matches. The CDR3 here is CASRNTGTGIDTQYF. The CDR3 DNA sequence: TGTGCCAGCAGGAACACCGGGACAGGGATTGATACGCAGTATTTT.

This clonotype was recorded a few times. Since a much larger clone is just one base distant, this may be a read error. DNA of the CDR3: TGCAGTGCTAGATCGACCCGGACTAGCAGTTTCACAGATACGCAGTATTTT. It yields the protein CSARSTRTSSFTDTQYF. The chain has TRBV20-1 and TRBJ2-3, with TRBD2 identical over 8 bases. This CDR3 spans 17 amino acids. J gave up 2 bases and V 2 bases, and 12 bases lay outside the gene matches. CDR1 is DFQATT and CDR2 is SNEGSKA in the germline V gene (reference sequence).

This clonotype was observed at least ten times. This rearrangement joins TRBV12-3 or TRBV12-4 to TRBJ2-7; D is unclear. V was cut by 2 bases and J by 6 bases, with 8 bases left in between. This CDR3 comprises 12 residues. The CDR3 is CASSLQAPEQYF. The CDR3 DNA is TGTGCCAGCAGTTTACAGGCACCCGAGCAGTACTTC.

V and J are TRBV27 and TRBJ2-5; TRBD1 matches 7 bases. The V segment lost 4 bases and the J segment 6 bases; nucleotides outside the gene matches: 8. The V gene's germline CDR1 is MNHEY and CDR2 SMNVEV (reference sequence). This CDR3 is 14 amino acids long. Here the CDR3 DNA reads TGTGCCAGCAGTTCCGGGACAGAACTACAGACCCAGTACTTC. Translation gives CASSSGTELQTQYF.

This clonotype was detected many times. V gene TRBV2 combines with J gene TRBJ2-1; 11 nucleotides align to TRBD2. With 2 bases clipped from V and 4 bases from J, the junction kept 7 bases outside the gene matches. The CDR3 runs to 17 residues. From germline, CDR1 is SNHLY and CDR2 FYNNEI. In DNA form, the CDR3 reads TGTGCCAGCAGTGAATCCTTAGCGGGGGGGCCGTACAATGAGCAGTTCTTC. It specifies CASSESLAGGPYNEQFF.

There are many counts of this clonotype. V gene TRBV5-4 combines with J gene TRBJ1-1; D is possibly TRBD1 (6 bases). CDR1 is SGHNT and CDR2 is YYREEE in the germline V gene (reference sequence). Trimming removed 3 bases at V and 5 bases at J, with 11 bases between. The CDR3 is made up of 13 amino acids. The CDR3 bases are TGTGCCAGCAGCTCGGGGGCGAGAACTGAAGCTTTCTTT. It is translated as CASSSGARTEAFF.

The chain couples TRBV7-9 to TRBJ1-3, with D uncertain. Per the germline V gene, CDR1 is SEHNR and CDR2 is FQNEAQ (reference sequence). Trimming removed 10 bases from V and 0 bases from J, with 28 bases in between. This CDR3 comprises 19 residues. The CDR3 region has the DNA TGTGCCATAACACTTCCGCCCCCAGTCCCGAACGACTCTGGAAACACCATATATTTT. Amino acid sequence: CAITLPPPVPNDSGNTIYF.

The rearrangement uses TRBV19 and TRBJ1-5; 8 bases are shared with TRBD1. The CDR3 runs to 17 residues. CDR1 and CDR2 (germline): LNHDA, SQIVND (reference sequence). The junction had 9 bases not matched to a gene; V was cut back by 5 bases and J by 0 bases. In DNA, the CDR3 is TGTGCCAGTAGTCTCCCGGGACAGGAGCATAGCAATCAGCCCCAGCATTTT. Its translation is CASSLPGQEHSNQPQHF.

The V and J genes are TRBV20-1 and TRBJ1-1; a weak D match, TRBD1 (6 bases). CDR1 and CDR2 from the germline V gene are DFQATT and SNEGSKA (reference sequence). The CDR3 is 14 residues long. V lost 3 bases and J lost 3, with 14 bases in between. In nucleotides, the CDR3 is TGCAGTGCTAGGCCCAGGGGAGTCGACACTGAAGCTTTCTTT. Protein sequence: CSARPRGVDTEAFF.

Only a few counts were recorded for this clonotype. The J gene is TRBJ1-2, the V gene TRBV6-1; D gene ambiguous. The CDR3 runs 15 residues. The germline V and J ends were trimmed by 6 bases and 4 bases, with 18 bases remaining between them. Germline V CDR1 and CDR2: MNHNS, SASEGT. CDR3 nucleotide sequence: TGTGCCAGCAGCCCCGGAAGTCGGGTCGGCTATGGCTACACCTTC. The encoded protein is CASSPGSRVGYGYTF.

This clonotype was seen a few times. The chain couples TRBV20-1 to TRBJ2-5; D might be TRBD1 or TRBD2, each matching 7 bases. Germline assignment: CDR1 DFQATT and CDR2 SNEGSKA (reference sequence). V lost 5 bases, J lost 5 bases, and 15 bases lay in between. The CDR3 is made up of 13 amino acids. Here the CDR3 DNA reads TGCAGTGCTCTCAGGGGGGGAGCGGAGACCCAGTACTTC. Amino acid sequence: CSALRGGAETQYF.

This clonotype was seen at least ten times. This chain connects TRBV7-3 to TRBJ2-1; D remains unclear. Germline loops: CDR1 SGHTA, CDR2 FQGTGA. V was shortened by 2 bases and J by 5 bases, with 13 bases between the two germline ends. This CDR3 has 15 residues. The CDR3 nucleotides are TGTGCCAGCAGCTTAGATCTGGGGTCGCACAATGAGCAGTTCTTC. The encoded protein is CASSLDLGSHNEQFF. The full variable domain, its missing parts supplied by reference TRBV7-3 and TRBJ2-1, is GAGVSQTPSNKVTEKGKYVELRCDPISGHTALYWYRQSLGQGPEFLIYFQGTGAADDSGLPNDRFFAVRPEGSVSTLKIQRTERGDSAVYLCASSLDLGSHNEQFFGPGTRLTVL.

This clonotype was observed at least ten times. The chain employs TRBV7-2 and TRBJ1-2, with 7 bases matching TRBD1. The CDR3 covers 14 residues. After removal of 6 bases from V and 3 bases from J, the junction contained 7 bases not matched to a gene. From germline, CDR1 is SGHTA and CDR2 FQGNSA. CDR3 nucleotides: TGTGCCAGCAGTACCCAGGGGACAGACTATGGCTACACCTTC. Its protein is CASSTQGTDYGYTF.

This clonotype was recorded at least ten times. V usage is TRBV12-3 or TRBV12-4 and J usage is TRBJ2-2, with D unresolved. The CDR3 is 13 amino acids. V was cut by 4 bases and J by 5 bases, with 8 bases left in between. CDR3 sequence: CASSSTGTGELFF. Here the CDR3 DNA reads TGTGCCAGCAGTTCGACCGGGACCGGGGAGCTGTTTTTT.

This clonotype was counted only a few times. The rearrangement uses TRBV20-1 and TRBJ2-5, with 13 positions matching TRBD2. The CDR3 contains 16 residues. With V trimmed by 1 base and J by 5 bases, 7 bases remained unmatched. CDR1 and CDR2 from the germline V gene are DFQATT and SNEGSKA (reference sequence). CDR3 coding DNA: TGCAGTGCTAGAGTAGGACTAGCGGGGGTGGGGGAGACCCAGTACTTC. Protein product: CSARVGLAGVGETQYF.

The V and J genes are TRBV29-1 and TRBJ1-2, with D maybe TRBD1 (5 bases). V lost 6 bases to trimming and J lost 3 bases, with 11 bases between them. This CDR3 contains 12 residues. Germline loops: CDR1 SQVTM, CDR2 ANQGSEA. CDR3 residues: CSVVRVDYGYTF. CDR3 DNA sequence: TGCAGCGTGGTCAGGGTAGACTATGGCTACACCTTC.